Listed below are T cell receptor beta chains from one sample, sequenced in a study of response to subunit inactivated influenza vaccine. TCRdb re-called the RT-PCR reads through MiXCR, storing one row per CDR3 protein. The sample lists about 540,000 distinct CDR3 sequences; 14% were seen once. Specimen: PBMCs from blood, collected about 12 days after vaccination. These receptors came from a man aged 45-65 years who received an inactivated influenza vaccine. The CDR3 runs from the conserved cysteine through the conserved F or W. Fields, in order: D gene, J gene, clone size, V gene, CDR3 DNA, CDR3 protein. The D gene is left open where the match is weak. Rows may omit the clone size; those that give it use once, few, many or a size class.

>TRBD1|TRBJ1-6|-|TRBV12-3/TRBV12-4
TGTGCCAGCAGTACCGGGACAGGGGCCTTTAATTCACCCCTCCACTTT
CASSTGTGAFNSPLHF
>-|TRBJ2-5|-|TRBV5-1
TGCGCCAGCAGCTTGGGGTCCCTAATCGGGGAGACCCAGTACTTC
CASSLGSLIGETQYF
>-|TRBJ1-3|few|TRBV20-1
TGCAGTGCTAGAACTCTGGGGGGGGGAAACACCATATATTTT
CSARTLGGGNTIYF
>-|TRBJ1-1|-|TRBV10-2
TGCGCCAGCAGGGAAAGCTGGACTGAAGCTTTCTTT
CASRESWTEAFF
>TRBD2|TRBJ2-1|-|TRBV9
TGTGCCAGCAGCGTAGGAGTAGCGGGAGGGGAGCAGTTCTTC
CASSVGVAGGEQFF
>-|TRBJ2-7|few|TRBV4-3
TGCGCCAGCAGCAACTCCGTAACTAGCCGAAACGAGCAGTACTTC
CASSNSVTSRNEQYF
>TRBD1|TRBJ2-5|once|TRBV5-5
TGTGCCAGCAGCTTGGGGACAGGGACTGAGGGGACCCAGTACTTC
CASSLGTGTEGTQYF
>-|TRBJ2-3|-|TRBV10-3
TGTGCCATCAACAGGGAGGGAACAGATACGCAGTATTTT
CAINREGTDTQYF
>TRBD1|TRBJ2-1|-|TRBV5-6
TGTGCCAGCAGCACAGACAGGGCCTACAATGAGCAGTTCTTC
CASSTDRAYNEQFF
>-|TRBJ2-7|many|TRBV12-3/TRBV12-4
TGTGCCAGCAGTTTATGGGGTAGGGAAAGATACGAGCAGTACTTC
CASSLWGRERYEQYF
>TRBD2|TRBJ2-3|few|TRBV28
TGTGCCAGCAGTTTAAGTATTGGATTAGCGGGAGAAGATACGCAGTATTTT
CASSLSIGLAGEDTQYF
>-|TRBJ2-5|few|TRBV28
TGTGCCAGCAGTTCCGGAAATGACATCCACGGGACGGGAGAGACCCAGTACTTC
CASSSGNDIHGTGETQYF
>-|TRBJ2-5|-|TRBV11-2
TGTGCCAGCACCCTTGGGTTAGCGAGGGGGATCCAAGAGACCCAGTACTTC
CASTLGLARGIQETQYF
>-|TRBJ1-5|many|TRBV7-8
TGTGCCAGCAGCCCCTCTGGGGGCGGGAGGAGCAATCAGCCCCAGCATTTT
CASSPSGGGRSNQPQHF
>-|TRBJ2-5|-|TRBV7-9
TGTGCCAGCAGCAAGGACCCCTCGGTCGTGACCCAGTACTTC
CASSKDPSVVTQYF
>-|TRBJ2-2|many|TRBV11-2
TGTGCCAGCAGCTTGGGCACCTACACCGGGGAGCTGTTTTTT
CASSLGTYTGELFF
>-|TRBJ2-1|few|TRBV2
TGTGCCAGCAGTGAAGTGGGGTACAATGAGCAGTTCTTC
CASSEVGYNEQFF
>TRBD1|TRBJ1-4|many|TRBV4-3
TGCGCCAGCAGCCAAGATTTCGGTGGCGGGACAGGGGCAACTAATGAAAAACTGTTTTTT
CASSQDFGGGTGATNEKLFF
>TRBD1|TRBJ1-2|-|TRBV20-1
TGCAGTGCCTCTACAGGGGGCTATGGCTACACCTTC
CSASTGGYGYTF
>TRBD2|TRBJ2-2|few|TRBV11-1
TGTGCCAGCAGCTTATTTGGACTAGCGGGGCCAACCGCGAACACCGGGGAGCTGTTTTTT
CASSLFGLAGPTANTGELFF
>TRBD1|TRBJ1-6|-|TRBV7-3
TGTGCCAGCAGCTTGGGCGCAGGGGGTTCACCCCTCCACTTT
CASSLGAGGSPLHF
>TRBD1|TRBJ2-3|-|TRBV6-4
TGTGCCAGCAGCCAGGAAGGGACAGCCACAGATACGCAGTATTTT
CASSQEGTATDTQYF
>-|TRBJ2-6|many|TRBV6-1
TGTGCCAGCAGCAAATTGTCCGGGGCCAACGTCCTGACTTTC
CASSKLSGANVLTF
>-|TRBJ2-7|few|TRBV11-2
TGTGCCAGCAGCAAACTCCGGGACCACCCCTACGAGCAGTACTTC
CASSKLRDHPYEQYF
>-|TRBJ1-3|many|TRBV10-3
TGTGCCATCAGGGACAGTCACTCTGGAAACACCATATATTTT
CAIRDSHSGNTIYF
>TRBD1|TRBJ1-2|few|TRBV7-2
TGTGCCAGCAGCAGACAGGGAGGGTTTAACTATGGCTACACCTTC
CASSRQGGFNYGYTF
>TRBD2|TRBJ2-7|-|TRBV4-3
TGCGCCAGCAGCCGTCAAGCGGGAGGGGGCGAGCAGTACTTC
CASSRQAGGGEQYF
>-|TRBJ2-3|few|TRBV10-3
TGTGCCATCAGTGAAACAGGAGGGGGGGATACGCAGTATTTT
CAISETGGGDTQYF
>-|TRBJ1-4|-|TRBV2
TGTGCCAGCATCGGGACGCCAGCAACTAATGAAAAACTGTTTTTT
CASIGTPATNEKLFF
>-|TRBJ1-1|few|TRBV5-5
TGTGCCAGCAGTTTGATGGACCCGGGCCAGGGGAACACTGAAGCTTTCTTT
CASSLMDPGQGNTEAFF
>TRBD1|TRBJ2-2|-|TRBV5-6
TGTGCCAGCAGCCCTACCGGGACAGGGGAGCCCGGGGAGCTGTTTTTT
CASSPTGTGEPGELFF
>TRBD2|TRBJ2-6|-|TRBV5-1
TGCGCCAGCAGTACGACTAGCGGCCCGTCTGGGGCCAACGTCCTGACTTTC
CASSTTSGPSGANVLTF
>TRBD2|TRBJ2-3|-|TRBV5-4
TGTGCCAGCAGCTTGCGGGGGGGGCGAGATACGCAGTATTTT
CASSLRGGRDTQYF
>TRBD1|TRBJ2-3|few|TRBV20-1
TGCAGTGAAAGGGACAGTAGCACAGATACGCAGTATTTT
CSERDSSTDTQYF
>-|TRBJ2-1|few|TRBV20-1
TGCAGTGCTAGTCGCATCTCCTACAATGAGCAGTTCTTC
CSASRISYNEQFF
>TRBD1|TRBJ2-3|-|TRBV29-1
TGCAGCGCATCCGGGACAGGGGTGACAGATACGCAGTATTTT
CSASGTGVTDTQYF
>-|TRBJ2-7|-|TRBV11-2
TGTGCCAGCAGCTTGGAGGGTTTTTACAACGAGCAGTACTTC
CASSLEGFYNEQYF
>TRBD2|TRBJ2-7|-|TRBV7-9
TGTGCCAGCTCAACGCGGGGGGCCTACGAGCAGTACTTC
CASSTRGAYEQYF
>TRBD2|TRBJ2-7|-|TRBV28
TGTGCCAGCAGACTGGGGACTAGCGGGAGTCACGAGCAGTACTTC
CASRLGTSGSHEQYF
>TRBD1|TRBJ1-6|many|TRBV5-1
TGCGCCAGCAGTCCTGACAGGGGTAATTCACCCCTCCACTTT
CASSPDRGNSPLHF
>TRBD2|TRBJ2-2|many|TRBV12-3/TRBV12-4
TGTGCCAGCAGTTCCCGAGCGGGAGGGGAGCTGTTTTTT
CASSSRAGGELFF
>-|TRBJ2-1|few|TRBV5-1
TGCGCCAGCAGCTTGTTGAGAGGTAGTGGATACAATGAGCAGTTCTTC
CASSLLRGSGYNEQFF
>TRBD1|TRBJ2-7|-|TRBV2
TGTGCCAGCAGTGAAGCGGACAGGTTCCCCGAGCAGTACTTC
CASSEADRFPEQYF
>TRBD1|TRBJ2-2|few|TRBV10-3
TGTGCCATCAGACCGGGACAGGCGAACACCGGGGAGCTGTTTTTT
CAIRPGQANTGELFF
>TRBD2|TRBJ2-7|-|TRBV4-2
TGTGCCAGCAGCCAAATTAGCGGGAGGGCGCGTGAGCAGTACTTC
CASSQISGRAREQYF
>-|TRBJ2-1|few|TRBV5-1
TGCGCCAGCAGTGGGGCGGACTTTTACAATGAGCAGTTCTTC
CASSGADFYNEQFF
>-|TRBJ2-3|few|TRBV12-3/TRBV12-4
TGTGCCAGCAGTTGGAGCTATAGTGCTTCTCTTGATACGCAGTATTTT
CASSWSYSASLDTQYF
>-|TRBJ2-2|-|TRBV5-1
TGCGCCAGCAGCTTGTCGCACAGGGCGAACACCGGGGAGCTGTTTTTT
CASSLSHRANTGELFF
>TRBD1|TRBJ1-1|many|TRBV5-1
TGCGCCAGCAGCTTGGACAGGGGGAGCACTGAAGCTTTCTTT
CASSLDRGSTEAFF
>-|TRBJ2-7|few|TRBV28
TGTGCCAGCAACTCCTTTGGAGTGGGAACCTACGAGCAGTACTTC
CASNSFGVGTYEQYF
>-|TRBJ2-3|-|TRBV12-3/TRBV12-4
TGTGCCAGCAGTTTAATACCTAGCAGGGTGGATACGCAGTATTTT
CASSLIPSRVDTQYF
>-|TRBJ2-2|few|TRBV28
TGTGCCAGCAGTTTATTGGTCGGGGAGCTGTTTTTT
CASSLLVGELFF
>-|TRBJ2-5|-|TRBV7-3
TGTGCCAGCAGCTTAACAGCTGCAGGGGAAGAGACCCAGTACTTC
CASSLTAAGEETQYF
>-|TRBJ2-2|-|TRBV4-3
TGCGCCAGCAGCCAGGGCGACTGGTACACCGGGGAGCTGTTTTTT
CASSQGDWYTGELFF